A selection of T cell receptor beta chains follows, all from one sample in a study of blood T cells in healthy people across ages. Each CDR3 protein is one row after TCRdb ran MiXCR on the 5' RACE reads. The sample records about 780,000 distinct CDR3 sequences, roughly 24% being singletons. This same sample was also part of a study on T cells of mothers and their children.

Material: blood. These receptors all stem from a boy aged 5-17 years in good health. CDR3s include the opening cysteine and the closing phenylalanine or tryptophan. The order of the fields is clone size, D gene, V gene, J gene, CDR3 DNA, CDR3 protein. A D gene is named only where the DNA matches it firmly. Part of the rows lack a size; the others show once, few, many or a class for expanded clones.

-	-	TRBV12-3/TRBV12-4	TRBJ2-5	TGTGCCAGCAGTTTGGATGCCCGGGAGACCCAGTACTTC	CASSLDARETQYF
-	-	TRBV9	TRBJ1-4	TGTGCCAGCAGCGTTACCGGGACCCCCGAAAAACTGTTTTTT	CASSVTGTPEKLFF
-	-	TRBV4-2	TRBJ2-6	TGTGCCAGCAGCCAAGGGCTTCCTCGTTTCTCTGGGGCCAACGTCCTGACTTTC	CASSQGLPRFSGANVLTF
-	-	TRBV7-6	TRBJ1-4	TGTGCCAGCAGCCTGGGGAGGGGAGAAAAACTGTTTTTT	CASSLGRGEKLFF
-	-	TRBV20-1	TRBJ1-6	TGCAGTGCTAGAGATCCTCGGGGTTCCTATAATTCACCCCTCCACTTT	CSARDPRGSYNSPLHF
few	-	TRBV28	TRBJ1-2	TGTGCCAGCAGTTTAATCCCTCTGGTAGGGGGCTATGGCTACACCTTC	CASSLIPLVGGYGYTF
few	-	TRBV7-9	TRBJ1-1	TGTGCCAGCAGCCCAGATCTCAGGGCTCGCACTGAAGCTTTCTTT	CASSPDLRARTEAFF
-	-	TRBV3-1	TRBJ1-1	TGTGCCAGCAGCCCCGGGCCGGGTGAAGCTTTCTTT	CASSPGPGEAFF
-	TRBD1	TRBV24-1	TRBJ1-4	TGTGCCACCAGTGACCCAAGACAGGGAAATAATGAAAAACTGTTTTTT	CATSDPRQGNNEKLFF
-	-	TRBV7-9	TRBJ1-1	TGTGCCAGCAGCTTATCCGGCAGCTTCAACACTGAAGCTTTCTTT	CASSLSGSFNTEAFF
-	-	TRBV7-2	TRBJ2-1	TGTGCCAGCAGCAGGCGACATGTAAGAGATGAGCAGTTCTTC	CASSRRHVRDEQFF
-	-	TRBV20-1	TRBJ1-2	TGCAGTGCTAGAGAAGCTAACTATGGCTACACCTTC	CSAREANYGYTF
-	-	TRBV30	TRBJ2-2	TGTGCCTCCAGGTCACGCGATCTGTTTTTT	CASRSRDLFF
few	-	TRBV14	TRBJ2-7	TGTGCCAGCAGCCAAGTGCATTACGAGCAGTACTTC	CASSQVHYEQYF
few	-	TRBV12-3/TRBV12-4	TRBJ1-2	TGTGCCAGCAGTTTCAGGGTTCATGGCTACACCTTC	CASSFRVHGYTF
-	-	TRBV28	TRBJ2-4	TGTGCCAGCAGTATCCATGGTTACATTCAGTACTTC	CASSIHGYIQYF
few	-	TRBV12-3/TRBV12-4	TRBJ2-4	TGTGCCAGCAGTTTACAAGGGATAAACATTCAGTACTTC	CASSLQGINIQYF